This T cell receptor (beta chain) stems from a study of blood T cell repertoires in COVID-19. On the study more broadly: The study drew acute and convalescent COVID-19 samples from the United States, Italy and Spain. The cDNA or gDNA used as material had been derived from T cells, B-cell-depleted T cells, or PBMCs.

Methods used by the authors: Scientists estimated how many nucleated cells there were by amplifying reference gene primers. Profiled with immunoSEQ multiplex PCR; TCRdb holds only in-frame clones, not every one. Clone size and the V and J calls come from that table; the DNA yielded D and trimming. The table includes some 190,000 clones, roughly 84% detected once. V was shortened by 6 bases and J by 5 bases, with 17 bases between the two germline ends. The CDR3 sequence is 15 residues long. Germline assignment: CDR1 SGHTA and CDR2 FQGTGA. The sequence was obtained from a woman of 80 years or more with active or convalescent COVID-19. Sequenced sample: peripheral blood. The chain combines TRBV7-3 with TRBJ2-1; tentatively, D is TRBD2 (6 bases). Written as DNA, the CDR3 is TGTGCCAGCAGTCCCCAGACCCTAGCGAACAATGAGCAGTTCTTC. It translates to CASSPQTLANNEQFF.